This TCR beta chain is drawn from a study of OX40 agonist ivuxolimab in advanced cancers. Study background: Ivuxolimab, an agonistic anti-OX40 (CD134) antibody, was given to patients.

Trimming pared 3 bases from V and 0 bases from J, leaving 12 bases between. The CDR3 is 16 residues long. The germline V gene encodes CDR1 LNHDA and CDR2 SQIVND (reference sequence). The table came from immunoSEQ multiplex PCR; TCRdb's copy has only in-frame clones and leaves some out. The sample lists tens of thousands of clones, approximately 90% occurring once. The rearrangement uses TRBV19 and TRBJ2-1, with D uncertain. The receptor's source is an adult with an advanced solid tumor such as melanoma, head and neck, liver or kidney cancer. The sequenced sample was CD4+ or CD8+ T cells sorted from blood, obtained in a trial of the OX40 agonist ivuxolimab. The CDR3 nucleotides are TGTGCCAGTAGTATGGGCGCCCGGAGCTCCTACAATGAGCAGTTCTTC. Amino acids: CASSMGARSSYNEQFF. Full variable domain (outside the CDR3, taken from reference TRBV19 and TRBJ2-1): DGGITQSPKYLFRKEGQNVTLSCEQNLNHDAMYWYRQDPGQGLRLIYYSQIVNDFQKGDIAEGYSVSREKKESFPLTVTSAQKNPTAFYLCASSMGARSSYNEQFFGPGTRLTVL.